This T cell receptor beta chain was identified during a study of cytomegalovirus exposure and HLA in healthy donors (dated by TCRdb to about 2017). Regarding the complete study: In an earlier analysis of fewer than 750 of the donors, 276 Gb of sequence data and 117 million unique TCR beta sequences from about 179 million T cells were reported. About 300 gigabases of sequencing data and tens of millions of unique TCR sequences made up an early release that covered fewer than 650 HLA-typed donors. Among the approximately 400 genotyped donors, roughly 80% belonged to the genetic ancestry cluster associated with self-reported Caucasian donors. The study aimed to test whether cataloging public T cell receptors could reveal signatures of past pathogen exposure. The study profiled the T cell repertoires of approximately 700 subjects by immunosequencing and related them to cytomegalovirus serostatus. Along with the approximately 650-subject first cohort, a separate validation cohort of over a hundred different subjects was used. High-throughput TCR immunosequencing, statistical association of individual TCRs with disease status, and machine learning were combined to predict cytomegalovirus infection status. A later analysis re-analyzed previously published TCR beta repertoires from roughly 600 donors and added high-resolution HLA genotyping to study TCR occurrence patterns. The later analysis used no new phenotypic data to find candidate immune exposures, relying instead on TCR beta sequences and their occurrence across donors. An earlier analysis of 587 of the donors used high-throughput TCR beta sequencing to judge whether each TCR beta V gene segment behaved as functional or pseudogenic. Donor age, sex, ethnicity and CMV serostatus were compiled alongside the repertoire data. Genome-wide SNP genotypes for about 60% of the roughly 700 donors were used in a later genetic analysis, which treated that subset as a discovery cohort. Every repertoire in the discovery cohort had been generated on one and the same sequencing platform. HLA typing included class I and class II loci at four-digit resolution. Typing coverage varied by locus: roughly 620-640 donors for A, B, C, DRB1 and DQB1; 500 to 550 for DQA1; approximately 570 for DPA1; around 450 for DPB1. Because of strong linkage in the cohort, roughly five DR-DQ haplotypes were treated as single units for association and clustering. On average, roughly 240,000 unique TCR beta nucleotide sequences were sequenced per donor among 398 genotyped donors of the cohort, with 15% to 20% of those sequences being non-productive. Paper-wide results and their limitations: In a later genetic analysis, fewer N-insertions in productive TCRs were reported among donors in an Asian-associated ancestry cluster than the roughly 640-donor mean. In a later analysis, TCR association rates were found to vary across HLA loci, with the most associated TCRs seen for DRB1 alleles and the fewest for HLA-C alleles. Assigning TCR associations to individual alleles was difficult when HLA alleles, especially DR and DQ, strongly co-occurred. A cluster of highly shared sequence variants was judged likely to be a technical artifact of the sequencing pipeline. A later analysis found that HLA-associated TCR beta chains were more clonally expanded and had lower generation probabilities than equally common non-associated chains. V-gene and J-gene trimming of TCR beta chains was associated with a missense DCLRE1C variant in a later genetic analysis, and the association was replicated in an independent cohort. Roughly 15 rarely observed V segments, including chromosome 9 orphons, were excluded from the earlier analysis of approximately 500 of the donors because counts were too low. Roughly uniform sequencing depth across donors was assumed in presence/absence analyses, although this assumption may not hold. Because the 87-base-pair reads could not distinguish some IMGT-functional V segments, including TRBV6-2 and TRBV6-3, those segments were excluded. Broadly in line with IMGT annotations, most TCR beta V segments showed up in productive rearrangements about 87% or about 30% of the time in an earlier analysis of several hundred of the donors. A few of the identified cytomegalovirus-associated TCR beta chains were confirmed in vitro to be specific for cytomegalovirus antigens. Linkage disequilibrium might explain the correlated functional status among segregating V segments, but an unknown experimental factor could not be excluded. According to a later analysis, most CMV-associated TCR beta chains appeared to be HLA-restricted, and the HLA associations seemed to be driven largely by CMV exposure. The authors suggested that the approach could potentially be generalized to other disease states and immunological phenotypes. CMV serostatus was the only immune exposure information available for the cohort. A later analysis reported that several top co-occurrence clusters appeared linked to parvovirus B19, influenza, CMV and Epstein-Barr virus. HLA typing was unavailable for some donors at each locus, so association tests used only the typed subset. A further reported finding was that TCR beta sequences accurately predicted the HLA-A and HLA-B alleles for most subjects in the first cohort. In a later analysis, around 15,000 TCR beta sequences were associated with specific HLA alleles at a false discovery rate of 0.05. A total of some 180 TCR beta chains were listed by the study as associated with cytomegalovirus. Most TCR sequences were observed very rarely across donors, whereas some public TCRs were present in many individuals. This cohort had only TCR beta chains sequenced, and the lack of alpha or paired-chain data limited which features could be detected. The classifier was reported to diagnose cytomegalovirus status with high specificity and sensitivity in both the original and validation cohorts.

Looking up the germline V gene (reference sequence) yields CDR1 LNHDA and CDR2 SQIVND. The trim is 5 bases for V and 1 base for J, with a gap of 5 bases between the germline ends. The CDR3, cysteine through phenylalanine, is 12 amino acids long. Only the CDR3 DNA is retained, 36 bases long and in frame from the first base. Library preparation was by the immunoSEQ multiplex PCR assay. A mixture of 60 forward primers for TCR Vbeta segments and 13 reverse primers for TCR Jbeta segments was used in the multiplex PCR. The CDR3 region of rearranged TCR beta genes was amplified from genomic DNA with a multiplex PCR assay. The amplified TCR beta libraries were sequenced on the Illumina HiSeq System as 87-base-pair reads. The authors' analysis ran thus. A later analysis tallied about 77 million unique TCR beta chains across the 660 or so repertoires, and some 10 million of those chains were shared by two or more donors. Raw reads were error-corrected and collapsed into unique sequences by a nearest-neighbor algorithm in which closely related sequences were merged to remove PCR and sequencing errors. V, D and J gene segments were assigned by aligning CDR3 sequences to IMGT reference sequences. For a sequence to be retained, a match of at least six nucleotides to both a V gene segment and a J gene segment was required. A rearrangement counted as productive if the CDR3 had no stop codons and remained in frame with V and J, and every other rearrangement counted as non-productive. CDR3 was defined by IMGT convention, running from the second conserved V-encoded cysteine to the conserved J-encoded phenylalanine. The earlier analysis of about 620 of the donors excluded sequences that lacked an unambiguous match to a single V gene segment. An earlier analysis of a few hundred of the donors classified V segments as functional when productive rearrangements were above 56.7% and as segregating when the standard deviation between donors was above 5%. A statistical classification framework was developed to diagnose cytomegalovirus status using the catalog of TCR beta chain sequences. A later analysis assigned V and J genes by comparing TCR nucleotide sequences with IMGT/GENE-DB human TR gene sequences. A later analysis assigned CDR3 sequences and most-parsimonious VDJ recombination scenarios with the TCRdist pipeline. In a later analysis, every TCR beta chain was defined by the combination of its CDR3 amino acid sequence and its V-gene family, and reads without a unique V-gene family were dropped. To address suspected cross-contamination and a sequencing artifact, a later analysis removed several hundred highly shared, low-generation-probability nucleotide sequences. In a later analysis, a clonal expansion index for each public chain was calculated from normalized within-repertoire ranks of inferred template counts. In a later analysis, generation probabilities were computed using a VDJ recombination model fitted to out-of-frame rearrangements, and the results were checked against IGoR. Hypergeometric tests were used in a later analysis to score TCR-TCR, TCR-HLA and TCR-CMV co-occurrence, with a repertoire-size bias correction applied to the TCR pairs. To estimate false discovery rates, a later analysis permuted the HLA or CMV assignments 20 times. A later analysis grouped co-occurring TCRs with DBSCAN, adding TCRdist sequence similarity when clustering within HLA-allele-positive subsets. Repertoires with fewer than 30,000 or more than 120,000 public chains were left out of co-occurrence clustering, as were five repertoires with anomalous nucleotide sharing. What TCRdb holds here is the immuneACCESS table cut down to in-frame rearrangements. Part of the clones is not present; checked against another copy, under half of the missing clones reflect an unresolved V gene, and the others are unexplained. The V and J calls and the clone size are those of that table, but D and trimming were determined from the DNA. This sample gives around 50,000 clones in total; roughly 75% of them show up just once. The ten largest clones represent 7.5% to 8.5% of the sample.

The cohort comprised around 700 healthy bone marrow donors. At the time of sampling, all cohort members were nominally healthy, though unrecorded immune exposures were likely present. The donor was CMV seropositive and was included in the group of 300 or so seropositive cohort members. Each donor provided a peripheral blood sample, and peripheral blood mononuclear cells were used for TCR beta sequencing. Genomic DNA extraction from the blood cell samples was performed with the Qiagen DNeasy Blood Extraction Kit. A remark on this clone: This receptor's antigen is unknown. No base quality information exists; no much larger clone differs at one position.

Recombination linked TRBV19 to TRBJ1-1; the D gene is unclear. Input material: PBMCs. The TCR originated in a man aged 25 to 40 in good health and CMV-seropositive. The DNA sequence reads TGTGCCAGTAGTCACGGGAACACTGAAGCTTTCTTT. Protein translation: CASSHGNTEAFF.